This TCR beta chain was found in a study of T cell responses to AZD1222 COVID-19 vaccine. Study-wide points: Two AZD1222 administrations were followed by greater Spike-specific TCR breadth and depth. Repertoire samples came only from after the peak T cell response. Nearly half of spike-specific TCRs reportedly target unmutated variant regions.

As for this clone: Its antigen is not identified.

Sequencing used immunoSEQ multiplex PCR; TCRdb keeps in-frame clones, though not all of them. The repertoire consists of 120,000 to 150,000 clones, with 75% to 90% occurring once and the leading ten covering 1.5% to 2%. Germline-derived CDR1 and CDR2 are MDHEN and SYDVKM. The length of the CDR3 is 17 residues. V was clipped by 6 bases and J by 1 base, with 19 bases between them. Some second doses came at about 4 weeks and others at about 12 weeks; these were pooled. The chain joins TRBV28 to TRBJ2-1, with TRBD2 as a possible D gene (5 bases). This receptor was identified in an adult who received the AZD1222 COVID-19 vaccine. The sequences come from peripheral blood, collected 28 days after the second AZD1222 dose. CDR3 coding DNA: TGTGCCAGCAGCCCCCAACCCCAGAGCGGATCCTACAATGAGCAGTTCTTC. Translation gives CASSPQPQSGSYNEQFF.